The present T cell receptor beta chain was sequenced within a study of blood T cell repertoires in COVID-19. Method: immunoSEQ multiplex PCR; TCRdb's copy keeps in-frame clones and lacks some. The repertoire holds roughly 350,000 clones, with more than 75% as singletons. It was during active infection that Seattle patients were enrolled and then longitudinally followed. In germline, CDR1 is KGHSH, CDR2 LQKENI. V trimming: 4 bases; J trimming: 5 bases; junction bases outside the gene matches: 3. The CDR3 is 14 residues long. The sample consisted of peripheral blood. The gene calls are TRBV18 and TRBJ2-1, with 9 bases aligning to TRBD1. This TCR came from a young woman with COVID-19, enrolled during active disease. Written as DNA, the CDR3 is TGTGCCAGCTCACGGGGACAGGGCCACAATGAGCAGTTCTTC. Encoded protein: CASSRGQGHNEQFF.